This record looks at one TCR beta chain sequence and its context. This entry belongs to a study of blood T cell repertoires in COVID-19. Overall study context: Sites across the United States, Italy and Spain contributed samples from acute and convalescent COVID-19. Sources were T cells, B-cell-depleted T cells, or PBMCs; the material itself was cDNA or gDNA.

Authors' analysis steps: Nucleated cell number was recorded as an estimate derived from reference gene primer amplification. The protocol was immunoSEQ multiplex PCR, while the TCRdb copy is restricted to in-frame clones and leaves out a portion. V and J calls and clone size are as listed in that table; D and trimming were resolved from the DNA. The top ten hold around 32% of the sample, which has approximately 100,000 clones, 75% to 90% seen once. The CDR3 loop spans 15 amino acids. Germline V gene sequence: CDR1 SGHDT, CDR2 YYEEEE. V lost 0 bases to trimming and J lost 6 bases, with 16 bases between them.

Input material: peripheral blood. The TCR comes from a woman at least 80 years old with acute or convalescent COVID-19. The chain employs TRBV5-6 and TRBJ2-7; the D gene is possibly TRBD1 (5 bases). In DNA form, the CDR3 reads TGTGCCAGCAGCTTGGTCGGTTCGCAGGGTAGCGAGCAGTACTTC. Its protein is CASSLVGSQGSEQYF.